Listed below are T cell receptor beta chains from one sample, sequenced in a study of cytomegalovirus exposure and HLA in healthy donors. Profiling relied on immunoSEQ multiplex PCR, and the TCRdb table lists in-frame clones only, not all of them. The sample holds approximately 54,000 clones, around 90% seen once. Sequences were obtained from PBMCs. The receptors shown here come from a woman under 30 in good health and CMV-seropositive. Each CDR3 is given with its conserved first and last residue. The order of the fields is D gene, V gene, clone size, J gene, CDR3 protein, CDR3 DNA. D genes are given only for firm matches. Expanded clones are given a class, and other clones once, few, many or no size at all.

D gene: .; V gene: TRBV28; clone size: few; J gene: TRBJ1-1; CDR3 protein: CASSSVSGENTEAFF; CDR3 DNA: TGTGCCAGCAGTTCAGTCTCGGGAGAGAACACTGAAGCTTTCTTT
D gene: .; V gene: TRBV10-3; clone size: .; J gene: TRBJ1-2; CDR3 protein: CAISASGDGYTF; CDR3 DNA: TGTGCCATCAGTGCCTCGGGAGACGGCTACACCTTC
D gene: .; V gene: TRBV4-1; clone size: .; J gene: TRBJ1-2; CDR3 protein: CASSQDGGGVYGYTF; CDR3 DNA: TGCGCCAGCAGCCAAGATGGTGGGGGGGTCTATGGCTACACCTTC
D gene: .; V gene: TRBV10-3; clone size: few; J gene: TRBJ1-6; CDR3 protein: CAISRDTNSPLHF; CDR3 DNA: TGTGCCATCAGTAGGGACACTAATTCACCCCTCCACTTT
D gene: TRBD1; V gene: TRBV12-5; clone size: once; J gene: TRBJ1-4; CDR3 protein: CASGLVGRGRTNEKLFF; CDR3 DNA: TGTGCTAGTGGTTTGGTAGGCAGGGGGCGTACTAATGAAAAACTGTTTTTT
D gene: .; V gene: TRBV28; clone size: few; J gene: TRBJ1-2; CDR3 protein: CASSSLERENYGYTF; CDR3 DNA: TGTGCCAGCAGTTCGCTGGAACGGGAAAACTATGGCTACACCTTC
D gene: TRBD2; V gene: TRBV6-4; clone size: many; J gene: TRBJ2-3; CDR3 protein: CASSAGTSDSDTQYF; CDR3 DNA: TGTGCCAGCAGCGCCGGGACTAGCGACTCGGATACGCAGTATTTT
D gene: .; V gene: TRBV5-5; clone size: .; J gene: TRBJ2-5; CDR3 protein: CASSLVIRQETQYF; CDR3 DNA: TGTGCCAGCAGCTTGGTTATCAGGCAAGAGACCCAGTACTTC
D gene: .; V gene: TRBV27; clone size: .; J gene: TRBJ2-2; CDR3 protein: CASSRTSGELFF; CDR3 DNA: TGTGCCAGCAGTCGGACTTCCGGGGAGCTGTTTTTT
D gene: TRBD1; V gene: TRBV25-1; clone size: .; J gene: TRBJ2-2; CDR3 protein: CASGRTGEGGELFF; CDR3 DNA: TGTGCCAGCGGAAGGACAGGGGAGGGTGGCGAGCTGTTTTTT
D gene: TRBD1; V gene: TRBV7-2; clone size: .; J gene: TRBJ1-6; CDR3 protein: CASSTGQGISYNSPLHF; CDR3 DNA: TGTGCCAGCAGCACCGGACAGGGAATCTCCTATAATTCACCCCTCCACTTT
D gene: TRBD1; V gene: TRBV9; clone size: .; J gene: TRBJ1-2; CDR3 protein: CASSVAAGGDGYTF; CDR3 DNA: TGTGCCAGCAGCGTAGCGGCAGGGGGCGATGGCTACACCTTC
D gene: .; V gene: TRBV2; clone size: .; J gene: TRBJ1-5; CDR3 protein: CASSGREGNLSNQPQHF; CDR3 DNA: TGTGCCAGCAGCGGACGGGAGGGGAACCTAAGCAATCAGCCCCAGCATTTT
D gene: TRBD2; V gene: TRBV29-1; clone size: .; J gene: TRBJ2-4; CDR3 protein: CSVEDAPVERGVKNIQYF; CDR3 DNA: TGCAGCGTTGAAGATGCCCCGGTGGAGCGGGGGGTCAAAAACATTCAGTACTTC
D gene: TRBD1; V gene: TRBV13; clone size: .; J gene: TRBJ1-5; CDR3 protein: CASSQGQAGGNQPQHF; CDR3 DNA: TGTGCCAGCAGCCAGGGACAGGCTGGTGGCAATCAGCCCCAGCATTTT
D gene: TRBD2; V gene: TRBV4-2; clone size: .; J gene: TRBJ2-2; CDR3 protein: CASSQGGLAGNTGELFF; CDR3 DNA: TGTGCCAGCAGCCAAGGGGGACTAGCGGGGAACACCGGGGAGCTGTTTTTT
D gene: TRBD2; V gene: TRBV12-5; clone size: .; J gene: TRBJ2-2; CDR3 protein: CASGLVLAGGNTGELFF; CDR3 DNA: TGTGCTAGTGGTTTGGTACTAGCGGGGGGGAACACCGGGGAGCTGTTTTTT
D gene: TRBD1; V gene: TRBV19; clone size: .; J gene: TRBJ1-3; CDR3 protein: CASSTSGTGFQTTIYF; CDR3 DNA: TGTGCCAGTAGTACCTCCGGGACAGGGTTCCAGACCACCATATATTTT